This T cell receptor beta chain was sequenced for a study of blood T cell repertoires in COVID-19. Across the whole study: Nucleic acid was either cDNA or gDNA, and it came from T cells, B-cell-depleted T cells, or PBMCs.

Source study methods: By means of reference gene primer amplification, nucleated cell counts were estimated. Here immunoSEQ multiplex PCR was the method, and the copy in TCRdb shows in-frame clones only, minus some. V, J and clone size are taken as reported in that table, and D and trimming were inferred from the DNA itself. The repertoire consists of 110,000 or so clones, with approximately 89% occurring once and the leading ten covering around 6%. As to this clone: A single base is all that separates this from a far larger clone, so a read error is likely. At the DNA level, this CDR3 is encoded by other sequences in the same sample as well.

The junction had 20 bases not matched to a gene; V was cut back by 11 bases and J by 2 bases. Germline V gives CDR1 LGHNT, CDR2 FRNRAP. This CDR3 has 17 amino acids. The V and J genes are TRBV12-5 and TRBJ2-5, with 7 bases fitting TRBD2. Sequences were obtained from peripheral blood. The sequence derives from a woman aged 55-69 years with COVID-19, enrolled during active disease. The CDR3 nucleotides are TGTGCTTGGGGTTTGGGGGGGACCGGAGGGGAACAAGAGACCCAGTACTTC. As protein: CAWGLGGTGGEQETQYF.